The clone carrying this T cell receptor beta chain was seen at least ten times. Antigen: not known. Deletions cut 1 base from V and 2 bases from J, with 9 bases between. Germline V lookup: CDR1 LGHDT, CDR2 YNNKEL (reference sequence). CDR3 length equals 14 residues. The data derive from a study of response to subunit inactivated influenza vaccine. Whole-study findings and limits: Authors suggested each seasonal influenza vaccination recruits few new T cells.

TCRdb used MiXCR to reprocess the RT-PCR reads, holding one entry per CDR3 protein. The table lists more than 200,000 distinct CDR3 sequences, 12% of them singletons. Here the sequenced sample was non-naive T cells sorted from PBMCs, taken less than 15 days before vaccination. This chain joins TRBV3-1 and TRBJ2-7; no clear D gene. This TCR was sampled from a man over 45 who received an inactivated influenza vaccine. The CDR3 bases are TGTGCCAGCAGCCAAGTTACGGGTGCCTACGAGCAGTACTTC. This encodes CASSQVTGAYEQYF.